These 27 T cell receptor beta chains were all obtained from the same sample, sequenced in a study of early T cells in non-severe SARS-CoV-2 infection. TCRdb reprocessed the 5' RACE reads via MiXCR and lists one record per CDR3 protein. Found here are more than 50,000 distinct CDR3 sequences, roughly 12% of them singletons; the top ten hold around 1.5%. The specimen comprised whole blood, sampled at baseline. These receptors were obtained from an adult who was a healthcare worker with PCR-confirmed SARS-CoV-2 infection or an uninfected control (not recorded which).

This chain joins TRBV6-1 and TRBJ1-5; D gene unclear. Germline CDR1 MNHNS, CDR2 SASEGT. V was shortened by 3 bases and J by 0 bases, with 6 bases between the two germline ends. The CDR3 contains 14 residues. As DNA, the CDR3 is TGTGCCAGCAGTGAGGGATATAGCAATCAGCCCCAGCATTTT. Protein product: CASSEGYSNQPQHF.

This clonotype was observed a handful of times. The genes are TRBV5-5 and TRBJ2-7, with 7 bases fitting TRBD2. The germline V gene has CDR1 SGHKS and CDR2 YYEKEE (reference sequence). J was trimmed by 6 bases and V by 4 bases; bases with no gene match: 13. This CDR3 contains 15 residues. The DNA for the CDR3 is TGTGCCAGCAGCACCGGGACTAACGTACGGGTCGAGCAGTACTTC. Its protein product is CASSTGTNVRVEQYF. The complete variable domain, with remaining parts taken from reference TRBV5-5 and TRBJ2-7, reads DAGVTQSPTHLIKTRGQQVTLRCSPISGHKSVSWYQQVLGQGPQFIFQYYEKEERGRGNFPDRFSARQFPNYSSELNVNALLLGDSALYLCASSTGTNVRVEQYFGPGTRLTVT.

This clonotype has only a few counts. The CDR3, as DNA: TGTGCCAGCAGCCCGGGGACAGGGGAATTTGGCTACACCTTC. Protein sequence: CASSPGTGEFGYTF. The chain has TRBV11-2 and TRBJ1-2; 10 bases agree with TRBD1. The CDR3 spans 14 residues. The V and J ends lost 5 bases and 7 bases, in that order; junction bases with no gene match: 7. CDR1 and CDR2 from the germline V gene are SGHAT and FQNNGV. The entire variable domain, with the rest obtained from reference TRBV11-2 and TRBJ1-2, is as follows: EAGVAQSPRYKIIEKRQSVAFWCNPISGHATLYWYQQILGQGPKLLIQFQNNGVVDDSQLPKDRFSAERLKGVDSTLKIQPAKLEDSAVYLCASSPGTGEFGYTFGSGTRLTVV.

The chain carries TRBV7-2 and TRBJ1-2; D is ambiguous. Germline V gene data show CDR1 as SGHTA and CDR2 as FQGNSA. This CDR3 is built from 13 residues. V lost 6 bases, J lost 4 bases, and 12 bases lay in between. The CDR3 DNA reads as TGTGCCAGCAGTGCCTCAAGCACCTATGGCTACACCTTC. Residues: CASSASSTYGYTF.

This clonotype was observed many times. The CDR3 nucleotides are TGTGCCAGCAGTTTCGGTACAGGTGGCTCCTATAATTCACCCCTCCACTTT. Its protein is CASSFGTGGSYNSPLHF. The chain uses TRBV12-3 or TRBV12-4 and TRBJ1-6, with D perhaps TRBD1 (5 bases). V was shortened by 3 bases and J by 0 bases, with 12 bases between the two germline ends. This CDR3 region has 17 residues.

J is TRBJ2-7 and V is TRBV19; 11 nucleotides align to TRBD2. The germline gives CDR1 LNHDA, CDR2 SQIVND (reference sequence). The CDR3 covers 18 residues. The V gene end was trimmed by 6 bases and the J gene end by 6 bases; junction bases not matched to a gene: 19. CDR3 loop: CASSQTLAGGSLGAEQYF. The DNA for the CDR3 is TGTGCCAGTAGCCAGACCCTAGCGGGAGGAAGTCTTGGAGCCGAGCAGTACTTC.

The chain joins TRBV11-2 to TRBJ2-5, with D perhaps TRBD1 (6 bases). Trimming took 6 bases from V and 6 from J, leaving 11 bases between them. The germline gives CDR1 SGHAT, CDR2 FQNNGV. The CDR3 runs 12 residues. CDR3 loop: CASSRTGKTQYF. CDR3 nucleotide sequence: TGTGCCAGCAGTAGAACAGGGAAGACCCAGTACTTC.

This clonotype was observed a few times. The chain is built from TRBV27 and TRBJ1-5; no firm D call. The germline gives CDR1 MNHEY, CDR2 SMNVEV (reference sequence). There are 17 residues in the CDR3. Trimming shortened V by 0 bases and J by 0 bases, and 12 bases separated the two germline ends. The CDR3 nucleotides read TGTGCCAGCAGTTTATCGGTCAGGCAGCATAGCAATCAGCCCCAGCATTTT. Its protein is CASSLSVRQHSNQPQHF.

V is TRBV28 and J is TRBJ1-2; 7 positions agree with TRBD1. The ends lost 9 bases at V and 5 bases at J; junction bases unmatched: 12. This CDR3 is built from 14 residues. CDR1 is MDHEN, CDR2 SYDVKM, per germline. CDR3 sequence reads: CASITGTEVYGYTF. CDR3 bases: TGTGCCAGTATTACCGGGACAGAGGTTTATGGCTACACCTTC.

V and J are TRBV6-1 and TRBJ2-4; D is unresolved. CDR3 length: 14 residues. V lost 2 bases to trimming and J lost 0 bases, with 5 bases between them. CDR1 MNHNS and CDR2 SASEGT come from the germline V gene. The CDR3 here is CASSEPGAKNIQYF. The CDR3 bases are TGTGCCAGCAGTGAACCCGGAGCCAAAAACATTCAGTACTTC.

The V call is TRBV6-2 or TRBV6-3, the J call TRBJ2-4; 8 bases match TRBD1. The length of the CDR3 is 14 residues. Trimming at V came to 7 bases and at J to 5 bases, leaving 7 bases not matched to a gene. Germline V gives CDR1 MNHEY, CDR2 SVGEGT. CDR3 bases: TGTGCCAGCACCTGGACAGGGTCGCAAAACATTCAGTACTTC. It specifies CASTWTGSQNIQYF.

This clonotype was seen a handful of times. The chain has TRBV20-1 and TRBJ2-7, with D possibly being TRBD2 (6 bases). Germline-derived CDR1 and CDR2 are DFQATT and SNEGSKA (reference sequence). Trimming left V 3 bases short and J 2 bases short, with 8 bases between. This CDR3 spans 12 amino acids. The CDR3 DNA reads TGCAGTGCTAGGGCGGGAACCTACGAGCAGTACTTC. Translation: CSARAGTYEQYF.

In its sample, this clonotype was seen a few times. This chain links TRBV27 with TRBJ2-4, with no clear D. Trimming removed 6 bases from V and 1 base from J, with 10 bases in between. CDR3 length: 14 amino acids. Germline-derived CDR1 and CDR2 are MNHEY and SMNVEV (reference sequence). Written as DNA, the CDR3 is TGTGCCAGCAGGGGTAAAGGGGCCAAAAACATTCAGTACTTC. Residues: CASRGKGAKNIQYF.

The V gene is TRBV11-2, the J gene TRBJ1-2, with 8 bases identical to TRBD1. The CDR3 is 14 residues long. The germline V gene encodes CDR1 SGHAT and CDR2 FQNNGV. V was clipped by 7 bases and J by 7 bases; unmatched bases: 11. This CDR3 reads CASTAATGGTGYTF. DNA for the CDR3: TGTGCCAGCACCGCTGCTACAGGGGGGACTGGCTACACCTTC.

This clonotype was counted between two and nine times. The chain has TRBV6-5 and TRBJ1-6; 8 bases map to TRBD1. Germline-derived CDR1 and CDR2 are MNHEY and SVGAGI. The CDR3 consists of 14 residues. V was pared by 5 bases and J by 8 bases, with 5 bases of the junction left unmatched. The CDR3, as DNA: TGTGCCAGCAGTCCCAGGGGGCCGGATTCACCCCTCCACTTT. Translation gives CASSPRGPDSPLHF.

In the case of this clonotype: Given a much more abundant clone one base away, this may be a read error. J is TRBJ2-5 and V is TRBV9; TRBD1 agrees at 7 bases. The CDR3 spans 14 residues. The V segment lost 4 bases and the J segment 2 bases; nucleotides outside the gene matches: 5. CDR1 SGDLS and CDR2 YYNGEE come from the germline V gene. The CDR3 region is CASSFGQEQETQYF. The CDR3 DNA is TGTGCCAGCAGCTTCGGACAGGAACAAGAGACCCAGTACTTC.

The chain links TRBV5-1 to TRBJ2-1; 9 nucleotides align to TRBD1. The CDR3 length is 15 residues. Germline CDR1 SGHRS, CDR2 YFSETQ. The ends lost 3 bases at V and 6 bases at J; junction bases unmatched: 7. The CDR3 loop reads CASSWPGQGPNEQFF. The CDR3 DNA reads as TGCGCCAGCAGCTGGCCGGGACAGGGCCCCAATGAGCAGTTCTTC.

In its sample, this clonotype was seen a few times. J is TRBJ1-5 and V is TRBV7-8, with D possibly TRBD1 on 5 matching bases. Trimming removed 0 bases from V and 7 bases from J, with 10 bases in between. Germline V CDR1 and CDR2: SGHVS, FQNEAQ. This CDR3 has 14 amino acids. Here the CDR3 reads CASSLARGSQPQHF. CDR3 nucleotides: TGTGCCAGCAGCTTAGCGAGGGGCAGCCAGCCCCAGCATTTT.

This clonotype was observed at least ten times. This chain uses TRBV2 with TRBJ2-2; 7 nucleotides line up with TRBD2. This CDR3 has 16 amino acids. Germline-derived CDR1 and CDR2 are SNHLY and FYNNEI. Trimming removed 6 bases from V and 1 base from J; junction bases left unmatched: 8. The CDR3 DNA is TGTGCCAGCAGGCGAAGTTTAGCGGGGAACACCGGGGAGCTGTTTTTT. Translated: CASRRSLAGNTGELFF.

This clonotype has more than one count but fewer than ten. The chain has TRBV10-3 and TRBJ1-1; D gene uncertain. Trimming stripped 4 bases from V and 7 bases from J, with 13 bases between. The CDR3 runs 13 residues. Germline lookup yields CDR1 ENHRY and CDR2 SYGVKD. CDR3 sequence: CAISGASKGEAFF. The CDR3 nucleotides are TGTGCCATCAGTGGGGCCTCAAAGGGTGAAGCTTTCTTT.

The rearrangement joins TRBV29-1 to TRBJ2-5, with D possibly TRBD1 on 5 matching bases. V was trimmed by 3 bases and J by 6 bases, leaving 8 bases between them. Per the germline V gene, CDR1 is SQVTM and CDR2 is ANQGSEA. The CDR3 sequence is 11 residues long. The CDR3 is CSVDRAKTQYF. The CDR3 coding sequence is TGCAGCGTTGACAGGGCGAAGACCCAGTACTTC.

This clonotype was seen repeatedly, ten times or more. V gene TRBV6-2 or TRBV6-3 combines with J gene TRBJ2-5, with D perhaps matching TRBD1 or TRBD2 (5 bases each). The CDR3 loop spans 13 amino acids. With 9 bases removed from V and 2 bases from J, the gap between germline ends came to 13 bases. CDR1 is MNHEY, CDR2 SVGEGT, per germline. This CDR3 is CASDRGRQETQYF. CDR3 DNA sequence: TGTGCCAGTGACCGGGGCCGACAAGAGACCCAGTACTTC.

This clonotype was observed a few times. The rearrangement uses TRBV6-6 and TRBJ2-3; 7 bases line up with TRBD1. From germline, CDR1 is MNHNY and CDR2 SVGAGI (reference sequence). J was trimmed by 4 bases and V by 2 bases; bases with no gene match: 12. The CDR3 loop spans 17 amino acids. CDR3 amino acids: CASSYPTGQAGADTQYF. DNA for the CDR3: TGTGCCAGCAGTTACCCGACCGGACAGGCAGGGGCAGATACGCAGTATTTT.

This clonotype was observed many times. This chain connects TRBV7-9 to TRBJ2-5, with D possibly TRBD2 on 5 matching bases. This CDR3 spans 13 amino acids. Germline assignment: CDR1 SEHNR and CDR2 FQNEAQ (reference sequence). V lost 5 bases, J lost 0 bases, and 7 bases lay in between. The CDR3 sequence is CASSPTNQETQYF. For the CDR3, the DNA is TGTGCCAGCAGCCCGACTAACCAAGAGACCCAGTACTTC. The complete variable domain, with remaining parts taken from reference TRBV7-9 and TRBJ2-5, reads DTGVSQNPRHKITKRGQNVTFRCDPISEHNRLYWYRQTLGQGPEFLTYFQNEAQLEKSRLLSDRFSAERPKGSFSTLEIQRTEQGDSAMYLCASSPTNQETQYFGPGTRLLVL.

This clonotype was recorded at least ten times. The DNA for the CDR3 is TGTGCCAGCTCACCGCCTAGGGGAGGCCAAGAGACCCAGTACTTC. This sequence encodes CASSPPRGGQETQYF. This sequence joins TRBV18 and TRBJ2-5; possible D gene TRBD2, 6 bases. CDR1 and CDR2 (germline): KGHSH, LQKENI. V was cut by 3 bases and J by 1 base, with 12 bases left in between. The CDR3 sequence is 15 residues long.

CDR3 nucleotides: TGTGCCAGCAGGCCGCGGGGGGCGAAGACCCAGTACTTC. Translation: CASRPRGAKTQYF. This chain links TRBV12-3 or TRBV12-4 with TRBJ2-5; TRBD2 matches 8 bases. The CDR3 runs to 13 residues. J gave up 6 bases and V 6 bases, and 6 bases lay outside the gene matches.

At least ten counts were recorded for this clonotype. This rearrangement joins TRBV28 to TRBJ2-3, with unresolved D. Per the germline V gene, CDR1 is MDHEN and CDR2 is SYDVKM. V shed 3 bases and J shed 2 bases, with 12 bases lying between them. The CDR3 totals 15 residues. The CDR3 DNA follows: TGTGCCAGCAGTTTGACCCAGCCTCTCACAGATACGCAGTATTTT. Translated: CASSLTQPLTDTQYF.